Listed here are 3 T cell receptor beta chains from one sample, sequenced in a study of T cells after yellow fever vaccination. From the 5' RACE reads, TCRdb called clonotypes with MiXCR, one entry per CDR3 protein. This table has some 350,000 distinct CDR3 sequences, over 4% appearing once. The specimen comprised PBMCs, sampled 5 days after the yellow fever booster vaccination. The source of these receptors is a man aged 18 to 30 who received the YFV17D yellow fever vaccine.

The gene calls are TRBV7-2 and TRBJ2-3; D unclear. The CDR3 has 15 amino acids. V lost 3 bases and J 4 bases, leaving 14 bases between the germline ends. In germline, CDR1 is SGHTA, CDR2 FQGNSA. In DNA, the CDR3 is TGTGCCAGCAGCTTTCCGGCCCAATCCCCAGATACGCAGTATTTT. Protein product: CASSFPAQSPDTQYF.

The genes are TRBV6-2 or TRBV6-3 and TRBJ2-7; D unclear. The CDR3 extends over 18 amino acids. V lost 0 bases, J lost 0 bases, and 18 bases lay in between. Germline values: CDR1 MNHEY, CDR2 SVGEGT. As DNA, the CDR3 is TGTGCCAGCAGTTACTCGAGTAAACAGATTGCGAACTCCTACGAGCAGTACTTC. Amino acid sequence: CASSYSSKQIANSYEQYF.

Only a few counts were recorded for this clonotype. CDR3 protein: CASSDPYGTGESYEQYV. In DNA form, the CDR3 reads TGTGCCAGCAGTGATCCGTACGGGACAGGAGAGTCCTACGAGCAGTACGTC. This chain connects TRBV6-2 or TRBV6-3 to TRBJ2-7; 8 nucleotides line up with TRBD1. The germline CDR1 and CDR2 sequences are MNHEY and SVGEGT. This CDR3 has 17 amino acids. V shed 5 bases and J 1 base; nucleotides not matched to a gene: 13.